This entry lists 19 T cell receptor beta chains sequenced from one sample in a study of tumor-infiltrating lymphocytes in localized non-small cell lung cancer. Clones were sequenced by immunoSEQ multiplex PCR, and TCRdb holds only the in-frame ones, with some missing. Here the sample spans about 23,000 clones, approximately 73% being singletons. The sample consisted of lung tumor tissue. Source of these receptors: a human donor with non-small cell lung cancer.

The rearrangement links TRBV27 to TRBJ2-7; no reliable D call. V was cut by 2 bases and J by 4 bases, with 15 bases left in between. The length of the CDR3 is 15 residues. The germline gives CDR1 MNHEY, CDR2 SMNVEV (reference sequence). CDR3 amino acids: CASSLLGSLGYEQYF. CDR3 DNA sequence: TGTGCCAGCAGTTTACTGGGCTCCCTGGGGTACGAGCAGTACTTC.

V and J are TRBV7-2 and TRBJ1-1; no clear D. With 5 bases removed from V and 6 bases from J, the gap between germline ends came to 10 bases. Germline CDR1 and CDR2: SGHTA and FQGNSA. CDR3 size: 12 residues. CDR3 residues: CASSQPSAEAFF. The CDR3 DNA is TGTGCCAGCAGCCAACCCTCGGCTGAAGCTTTCTTT.

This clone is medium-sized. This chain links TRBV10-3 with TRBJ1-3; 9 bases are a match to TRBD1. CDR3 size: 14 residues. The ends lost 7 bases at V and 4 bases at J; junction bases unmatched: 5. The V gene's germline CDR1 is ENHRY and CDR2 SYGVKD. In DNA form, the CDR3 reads TGTGCCATCACGACAGGGGGAAGCGGAAACACCATATATTTT. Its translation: CAITTGGSGNTIYF.

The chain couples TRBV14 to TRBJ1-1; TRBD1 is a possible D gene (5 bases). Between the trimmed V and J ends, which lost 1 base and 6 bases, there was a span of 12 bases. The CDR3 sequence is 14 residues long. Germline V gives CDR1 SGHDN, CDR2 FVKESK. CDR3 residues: CASSQGGSRSEAFF. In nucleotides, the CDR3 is TGTGCCAGCAGCCAAGGGGGGTCCCGGTCTGAAGCTTTCTTT.

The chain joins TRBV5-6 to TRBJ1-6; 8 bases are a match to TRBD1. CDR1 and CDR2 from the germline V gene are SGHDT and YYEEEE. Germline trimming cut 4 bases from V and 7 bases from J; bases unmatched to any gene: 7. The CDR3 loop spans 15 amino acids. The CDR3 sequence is CASSRGQGSNSPLHF. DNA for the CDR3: TGTGCCAGCAGCCGAGGACAGGGATCCAATTCACCCCTCCACTTT.

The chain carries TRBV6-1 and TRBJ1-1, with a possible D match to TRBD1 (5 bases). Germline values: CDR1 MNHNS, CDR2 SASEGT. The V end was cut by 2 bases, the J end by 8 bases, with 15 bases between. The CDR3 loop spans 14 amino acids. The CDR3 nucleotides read TGTGCCAGCAGTGAATTGGGGGGGAACGGGGAAGCTTTCTTT. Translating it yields CASSELGGNGEAFF.

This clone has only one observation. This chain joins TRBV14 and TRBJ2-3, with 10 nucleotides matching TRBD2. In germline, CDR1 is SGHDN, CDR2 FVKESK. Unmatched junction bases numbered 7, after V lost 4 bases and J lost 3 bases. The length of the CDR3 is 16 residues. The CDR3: CASSRTSGLGTDTQYF. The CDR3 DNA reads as TGTGCCAGCAGCCGGACTAGCGGCTTAGGGACAGATACGCAGTATTTT.

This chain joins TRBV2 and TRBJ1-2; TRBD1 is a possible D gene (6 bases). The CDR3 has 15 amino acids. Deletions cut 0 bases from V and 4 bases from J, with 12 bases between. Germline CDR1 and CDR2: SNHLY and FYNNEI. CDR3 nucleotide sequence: TGTGCCAGCAGTGAAGCAGGATCACAGGGCTATGGCTACACCTTC. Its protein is CASSEAGSQGYGYTF.

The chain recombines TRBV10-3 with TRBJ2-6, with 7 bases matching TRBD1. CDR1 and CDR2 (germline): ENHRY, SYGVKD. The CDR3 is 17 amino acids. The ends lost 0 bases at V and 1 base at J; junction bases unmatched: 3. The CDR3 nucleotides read TGTGCCATCAGTGAGTCGTCACAGGGGTCTGGGGCCAACGTCCTGACTTTC. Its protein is CAISESSQGSGANVLTF.

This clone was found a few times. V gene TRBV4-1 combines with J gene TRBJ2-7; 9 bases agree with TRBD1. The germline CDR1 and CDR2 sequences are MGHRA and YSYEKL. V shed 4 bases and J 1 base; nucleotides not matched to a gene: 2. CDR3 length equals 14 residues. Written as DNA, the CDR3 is TGCGCCAGCAGCCCCGACAGGGGGTCCTACGAGCAGTACTTC. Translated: CASSPDRGSYEQYF.

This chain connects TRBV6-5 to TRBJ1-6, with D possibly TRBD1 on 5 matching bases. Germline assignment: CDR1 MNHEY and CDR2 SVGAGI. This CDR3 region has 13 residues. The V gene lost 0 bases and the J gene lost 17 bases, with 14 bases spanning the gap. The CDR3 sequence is CASSYSRTRGIHF. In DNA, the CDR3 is TGTGCCAGCAGTTACTCCCGAACAAGGGGCATCCACTTT.

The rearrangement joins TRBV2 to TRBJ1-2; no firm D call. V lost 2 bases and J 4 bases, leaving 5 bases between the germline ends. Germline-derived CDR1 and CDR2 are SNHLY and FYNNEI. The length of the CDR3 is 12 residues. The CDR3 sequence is CASSERLYGYTF. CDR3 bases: TGTGCCAGCAGTGAAAGACTCTATGGCTACACCTTC. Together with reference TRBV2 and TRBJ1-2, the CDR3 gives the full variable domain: EPEVTQTPSHQVTQMGQEVILRCVPISNHLYFYWYRQILGQKVEFLVSFYNNEISEKSEIFDDQFSVERPDGSNFTLKIRSTKLEDSAMYFCASSERLYGYTFGSGTRLTVV.

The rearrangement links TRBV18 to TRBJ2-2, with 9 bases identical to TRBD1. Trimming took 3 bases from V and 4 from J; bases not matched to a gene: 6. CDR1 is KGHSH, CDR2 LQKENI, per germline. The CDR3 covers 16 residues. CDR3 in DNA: TGTGCCAGCTCACCTCGGACAGGGGTGGGCACCGGGGAGCTGTTTTTT. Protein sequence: CASSPRTGVGTGELFF.

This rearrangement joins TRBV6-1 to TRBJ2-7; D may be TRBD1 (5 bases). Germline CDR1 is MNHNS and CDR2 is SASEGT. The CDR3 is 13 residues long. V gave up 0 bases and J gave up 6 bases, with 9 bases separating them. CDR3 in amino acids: CASSEAGRAEQYF. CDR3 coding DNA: TGTGCCAGCAGTGAAGCCGGCAGGGCCGAGCAGTACTTC.

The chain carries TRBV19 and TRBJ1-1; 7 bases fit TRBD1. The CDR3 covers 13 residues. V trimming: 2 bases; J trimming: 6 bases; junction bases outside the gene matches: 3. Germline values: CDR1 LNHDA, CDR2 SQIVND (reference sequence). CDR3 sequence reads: CASSITGVAEAFF. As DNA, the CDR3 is TGTGCCAGTAGTATAACAGGGGTCGCTGAAGCTTTCTTT.

The CDR3, as DNA: TGTGCCAGCAGCGTAGCTGTAGGAAACACCATATATTTT. The encoded protein is CASSVAVGNTIYF. This chain links TRBV9 with TRBJ1-3, with D unclear. CDR1 is SGDLS, CDR2 YYNGEE, per germline. The CDR3 extends over 13 amino acids. V dropped 0 bases and J dropped 4 bases, with 5 bases sitting between them.

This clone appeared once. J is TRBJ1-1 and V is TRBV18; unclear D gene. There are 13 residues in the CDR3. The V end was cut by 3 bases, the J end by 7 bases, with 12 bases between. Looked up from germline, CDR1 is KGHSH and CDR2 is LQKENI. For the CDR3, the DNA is TGTGCCAGCTCACCGCAAGTCCATCGTGAAGCTTTCTTT. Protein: CASSPQVHREAFF.

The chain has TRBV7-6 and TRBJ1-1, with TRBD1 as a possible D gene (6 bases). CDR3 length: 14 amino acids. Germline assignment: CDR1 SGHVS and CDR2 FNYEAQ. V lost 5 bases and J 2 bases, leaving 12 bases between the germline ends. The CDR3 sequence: CASSPRGGNTEAFF. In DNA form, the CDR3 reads TGTGCCAGCAGCCCCAGAGGGGGAAACACTGAAGCTTTCTTT.

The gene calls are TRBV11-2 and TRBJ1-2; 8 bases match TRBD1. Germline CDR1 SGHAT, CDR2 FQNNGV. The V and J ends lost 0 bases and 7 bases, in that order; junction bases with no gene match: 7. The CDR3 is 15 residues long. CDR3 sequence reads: CASSLDPGTGPGYTF. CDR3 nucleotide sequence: TGTGCCAGCAGCTTAGATCCCGGGACAGGACCTGGCTACACCTTC.